The rows below give T cell receptor beta chains drawn from one sample of a study of blood T cell repertoires in COVID-19. Sequencing was performed with immunoSEQ multiplex PCR; in TCRdb, only in-frame clones are kept and a portion is missing. The repertoire consists of approximately 200,000 clones, with 80% to 90% occurring once and the leading ten covering about 4.6%. The sequenced sample consisted of PBMCs or T cells enriched from blood (not recorded which). These receptors originate from a woman aged 25 to 39 who had been exposed to COVID-19. Each CDR3 is given with its conserved first and last residue. The D gene is left open where the match is weak. A clone size is listed for some rows: how often the clone was seen (once, few, many), or a class if it is expanded.

.,TRBD1,TRBJ2-1,TRBV27,TGTGCCAGCAGTTTAATACAGGGGGCGAGACCAAATGAGCAGTTCTTC,CASSLIQGARPNEQFF
.,TRBD1,TRBJ1-2,TRBV2,TGTGCCAGCAGTGAAACAAGGAGGGACAGGGCGGCCGGCTACACCTTC,CASSETRRDRAAGYTF
.,TRBD1,TRBJ1-1,TRBV11-2,TGTGCCAGCAGCCCGACACGGACAGGTTTTGCTGAAGCTTTCTTT,CASSPTRTGFAEAFF
few,.,TRBJ1-4,TRBV9,TGTGCCAGCAGCCTAATGGGCAGGGATAATGAAAAACTGTTTTTT,CASSLMGRDNEKLFF
few,TRBD2,TRBJ2-1,TRBV5-1,TGCGCCAGCAGCAAGGGACTAGGGGAGCAGTTCTTC,CASSKGLGEQFF
.,.,TRBJ1-3,TRBV18,TGTGCCAGCTCCCGAGACCAGGGGAGCTCTGGAAACACCATATATTTT,CASSRDQGSSGNTIYF
.,.,TRBJ1-5,TRBV19,TGTGCCAGTAGTCCGACACAGAGCAATCAGCCCCAGCATTTT,CASSPTQSNQPQHF
.,TRBD1,TRBJ2-6,TRBV9,TGTGCCAGCAGCCCCTGGACAGGGGAGGACGGGGCCAACGTCCTGACTTTC,CASSPWTGEDGANVLTF
.,TRBD1,TRBJ1-6,TRBV5-1,TGCGCCAGCAGCTGGGGGACAGGGACTGAATCACCCCTCCACTTT,CASSWGTGTESPLHF
.,.,TRBJ2-2,TRBV4-2,TGTGCCAGCAGCCAAGGGACGGGGGAGGCCGGGGAGCTGTTTTTT,CASSQGTGEAGELFF
.,.,TRBJ1-1,TRBV7-5,TGTGCCAGAAGCTTAGGGAGGGACACAGGGGCGATTAACGAAAACACTGAAGCTTTCTTT,CARSLGRDTGAINENTEAFF
.,.,TRBJ2-3,TRBV3-1/TRBV3-2,TGTGCCAGCAGCCAAGGGTTAATTGGGGGGGGCCTAATCACAGATACGCAGTATTTT,CASSQGLIGGGLITDTQYF
.,TRBD2,TRBJ2-3,TRBV13,TGTGCCAGCAGCTTAATGCTAGCGGGGGGCCAACAAGATACGCAGTATTTT,CASSLMLAGGQQDTQYF
.,.,TRBJ2-5,TRBV5-1,TGCGCCAGCAGGTGGGACATCCAAGAGACCCAGTACTTC,CASRWDIQETQYF
.,TRBD1,TRBJ1-1,TRBV5-1,TGCGCCAGCAGCGAGGGACAGGGGTTTACTGAAGCTTTCTTT,CASSEGQGFTEAFF
.,TRBD1,TRBJ2-7,TRBV14,TGTGCCAGCAGCTCGAGGACAGGGGGCCGCTACGAGCAGTACTTC,CASSSRTGGRYEQYF
.,TRBD1,TRBJ1-1,TRBV30,TGCGGGACAGGGAAAAACACTGAAGCTTTCTTT,CGTGKNTEAFF
.,TRBD2,TRBJ2-3,TRBV6-5,TGTGCCAGCAGCCGGATAGCGGGGGACACAGATACGCAGTATTTT,CASSRIAGDTDTQYF
.,.,TRBJ2-1,TRBV2,TGTGCCAGCACCTACTCGGGGGGCGAGTTCCATGAGCAGTTCTTC,CASTYSGGEFHEQFF
.,.,TRBJ1-5,TRBV19,TGTGCCAGTAGTATCTCTCAGGCGAGCAATCAGCCCCAGCATTTT,CASSISQASNQPQHF